This T cell receptor (beta chain) comes out of a study of shared clonotypes between healthy human individuals. Germline V CDR1 and CDR2: MNHNS, SASEGT. V was shortened by 6 bases and J by 2 bases, with 14 bases between the two germline ends. The CDR3 has 15 amino acids. This clone came up once. Terminally differentiated effector memory CD45RA+ cells were excluded by CCR7 positive selection of CD45RO-negative cells. This table comes from immunoSEQ multiplex PCR, and its TCRdb copy is limited to in-frame clones, with some not included. Of about 590,000 clones detected, about 95% appear once; the ten largest clones hold about 0.11%.

The V call is TRBV6-1, the J call TRBJ2-1; D is ambiguous. The source material was naive CD8+ T cells sorted from blood. The receptor comes from a woman in her 30s in good health. CDR3 protein: CASRREISPYNEQFF. The CDR3 bases are TGTGCCAGCAGAAGGGAAATTTCCCCCTACAATGAGCAGTTCTTC.